The T cell receptor beta chain under discussion was sequenced for a study of cytotoxic CD8 clonotypes in ibrutinib-treated CLL. Study information: By median around 69 months, 12 had progressed and approximately 15 stayed remitted; responses had been 2 complete and about 25 partial. The samples contained approximately 280,000 productive templates on average. They also contained an average of 94,082 productive rearrangements.

Depths of 1 in 200,000 to 1 in 1 million T cells were the sequencing target. Sequenced by immunoSEQ multiplex PCR; TCRdb stores in-frame clones only, minus some. The sample has tens of thousands of clones, roughly 59% seen once. Notes on the study in general: Clonality showed a rise at ibrutinib response that reversed toward baseline at progression.

Germline loops: CDR1 SGHVS, CDR2 FQNEAQ. The CDR3 has 15 amino acids. The J segment lost 0 bases and the V segment lost 5 bases, leaving 5 bases of the junction unmatched. Note on this clone: Its antigen is not identified.

The clonotype originates from a human donor with chronic lymphocytic leukemia. This specimen consisted of PBMCs, obtained after 12 months of ibrutinib treatment. The chain uses TRBV7-8 and TRBJ2-3, with 7 nucleotides matching TRBD2. This CDR3 reads CASSAFGRSTDTQYF. CDR3 sequence (DNA): TGTGCCAGCAGCGCCTTCGGGAGGAGCACAGATACGCAGTATTTT.